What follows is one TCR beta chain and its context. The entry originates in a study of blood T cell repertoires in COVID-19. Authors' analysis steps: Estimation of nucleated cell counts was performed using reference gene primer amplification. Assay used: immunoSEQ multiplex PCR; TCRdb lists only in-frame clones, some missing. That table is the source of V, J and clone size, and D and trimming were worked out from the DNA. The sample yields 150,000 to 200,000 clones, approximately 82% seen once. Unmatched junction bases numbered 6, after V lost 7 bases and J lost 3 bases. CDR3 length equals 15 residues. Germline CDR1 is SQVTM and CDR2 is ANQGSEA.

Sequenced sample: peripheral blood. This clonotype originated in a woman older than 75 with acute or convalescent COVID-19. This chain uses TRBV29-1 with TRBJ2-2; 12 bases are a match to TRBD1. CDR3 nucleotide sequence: TGCAGCGGGTCCGGGACAGGGGGCTACACCGGGGAGCTGTTTTTT. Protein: CSGSGTGGYTGELFF.